The clone carrying this TCR beta chain was seen a handful of times. Its antigen is as yet unknown. V dropped 5 bases and J dropped 2; count of bases not matched to a gene: 3. Germline V CDR1 and CDR2: MNHNY, SVGAGI (reference sequence). The CDR3 runs 14 residues. The data originate from a study of beta chain features in type 1 diabetes. Overall study results and limits: All four CD4+ subsets of Type 1 diabetes patients contained TCRB CDR3s that were moderately but significantly shorter. Here, the possible influence of HLA type (on TCRB rearrangement) remained unresolved.

One heparinised blood draw averaging approximately 120 mL was given by each donor. Stem cell-like memory, regulatory, central memory and naive CD4+ cells were sorted via CD45RO/CCR7/CD25/CD127/CD95/CD27. Each sorted population was over 95% pure. All of the isolated RNA was reverse transcribed, so expressed TCRB transcripts were sequenced. Sequencing was performed with immunoSEQ multiplex PCR; in TCRdb, only in-frame clones are kept and a portion is missing. The sample holds fewer than 200,000 clones; under 13% are singletons and the top ten take around 0.5%. This receptor was obtained from a man aged 30 to 39 with type 1 diabetes. This chain uses TRBV6-6 with TRBJ1-1, with 9 positions matching TRBD1. The sequenced material came from central memory CD4+ T cells from blood. The chain's CDR3 is CASSKGQGNTEAFF. The CDR3 DNA reads as TGTGCCAGCAGTAAGGGACAGGGCAACACTGAAGCTTTCTTT.